The next 22 T cell receptor beta chains were all read from a single sample in a study of response to subunit inactivated influenza vaccine. TCRdb called the RT-PCR reads again in MiXCR, with one record for every CDR3 protein. Of almost 250,000 distinct CDR3 sequences in the sample, roughly an eighth were seen once. The input for sequencing was non-naive T cells sorted from PBMCs, taken less than 15 days before vaccination. These receptors came from a middle-aged man who received an inactivated influenza vaccine.

This clonotype was seen at least ten times. The chain carries TRBV27 and TRBJ1-5; a weak D match, TRBD1 (5 bases). The CDR3 totals 14 residues. V was shortened by 6 bases and J by 5 bases, with 14 bases between the two germline ends. Germline CDR1 reads MNHEY; CDR2 reads SMNVEV (reference sequence). CDR3 sequence reads: CASSPLGGYQPQHF. The DNA for the CDR3 is TGTGCCAGCAGCCCGTTGGGGGGGTATCAGCCCCAGCATTTT.

This clonotype was counted only a few times. V and J are TRBV7-9 and TRBJ2-7; D is ambiguous. Trimming removed 10 bases from V and 0 bases from J, with 10 bases in between. Germline CDR1 is SEHNR and CDR2 is FQNEAQ (reference sequence). The CDR3 covers 12 residues. The CDR3 DNA sequence: TGTGCCACCGGCCTGAGCTCCTACGAGCAGTACTTC. It specifies CATGLSSYEQYF.

The chain employs TRBV19 and TRBJ2-3; D gene unclear. Trimming pared 4 bases from V and 4 bases from J, leaving 12 bases between. Germline V gene lookup returns CDR1 LNHDA and CDR2 SQIVND (reference sequence). The CDR3 covers 14 residues. DNA of the CDR3: TGTGCCAGTAGTAGGGCCCGAGTCGCAGATACGCAGTATTTT. As protein: CASSRARVADTQYF.

V usage is TRBV24-1 and J usage is TRBJ2-2, with 7 positions matching TRBD1. V shed 6 bases and J 1 base; nucleotides not matched to a gene: 1. Germline values: CDR1 KGHDR, CDR2 SFDVKD. This CDR3 has 14 residues. CDR3 DNA sequence: TGTGCCACCAGTCGGACAGGGAACACCGGGGAGCTGTTTTTT. It yields the protein CATSRTGNTGELFF.

This clonotype has more than one count but fewer than ten. The V call is TRBV3-1, the J call TRBJ2-3; 7 positions agree with TRBD2. The CDR3 contains 14 residues. With V trimmed by 8 bases and J by 0 bases, 5 bases remained unmatched. Per germline, CDR1 LGHDT and CDR2 YNNKEL (reference sequence). The CDR3 spells CASQLLASTDTQYF. The CDR3 DNA is TGTGCCAGCCAACTACTAGCGAGCACAGATACGCAGTATTTT.

The chain recombines TRBV6-1 with TRBJ1-4; 8 bases line up with TRBD1. There are 16 residues in the CDR3. CDR1 and CDR2 (germline): MNHNS, SASEGT. The J segment lost 0 bases and the V segment lost 5 bases, leaving 5 bases of the junction unmatched. CDR3 loop: CASSRTGRATNEKLFF. The CDR3 DNA reads as TGTGCCAGCAGTAGGACAGGGCGTGCAACTAATGAAAAACTGTTTTTT.

The chain combines TRBV4-3 with TRBJ1-2; D is unresolved. Trimming left V 0 bases short and J 4 bases short, with 12 bases between. The germline gives CDR1 LGHNA, CDR2 YSLEER. This CDR3 is 15 amino acids long. Written as DNA, the CDR3 is TGCGCCAGCAGCCAAGAGGGGTACAGTTCCTATGGCTACACCTTC. Encoded protein: CASSQEGYSSYGYTF.

This chain joins TRBV2 and TRBJ2-6; tentative D call: TRBD1 (5 bases). The V end was cut by 5 bases, the J end by 4 bases, with 9 bases between. Germline V gene sequence: CDR1 SNHLY, CDR2 FYNNEI. The CDR3 covers 14 residues. The CDR3 loop reads CASSPGLGANVLTF. The CDR3 bases are TGTGCCAGCAGTCCAGGGCTAGGGGCCAACGTCCTGACTTTC. Full variable domain (missing parts from reference TRBV2 and TRBJ2-6): EPEVTQTPSHQVTQMGQEVILRCVPISNHLYFYWYRQILGQKVEFLVSFYNNEISEKSEIFDDQFSVERPDGSNFTLKIRSTKLEDSAMYFCASSPGLGANVLTFGAGSRLTVL.

In its sample, this clonotype was seen many times. The gene calls are TRBV29-1 and TRBJ1-2; 8 bases fit TRBD1. The trim removed 6 bases at V and 4 bases at J, leaving 7 bases unmatched. The CDR3 has 13 amino acids. Germline loops: CDR1 SQVTM, CDR2 ANQGSEA. The CDR3 spells CSVNRGGSYGYTF. The CDR3 DNA sequence: TGCAGCGTCAACAGGGGGGGAAGCTATGGCTACACCTTC.

This chain connects TRBV2 to TRBJ1-4; 9 bases are shared with TRBD1. The J segment lost 6 bases and the V segment lost 7 bases, leaving 3 bases of the junction unmatched. CDR1 and CDR2 from the germline V gene are SNHLY and FYNNEI. The length of the CDR3 is 13 residues. CDR3 nucleotide sequence: TGTGCCAGCACGACAGGGGGTTATGAAAAACTGTTTTTT. This sequence encodes CASTTGGYEKLFF.

The V and J genes are TRBV27 and TRBJ2-7; 9 bases map to TRBD1. CDR1 is MNHEY and CDR2 is SMNVEV in the germline V gene (reference sequence). This CDR3 is 15 amino acids long. V shed 4 bases and J 7 bases; nucleotides not matched to a gene: 11. In nucleotides, the CDR3 is TGTGCCAGCAGTTCGCGCCCCCGGGACAGGGTAGAGCAGTACTTC. Translating gives CASSSRPRDRVEQYF.

The V call is TRBV10-3, the J call TRBJ2-5; D is possibly TRBD2 (7 bases). V gave up 3 bases and J gave up 1 base, with 12 bases separating them. This CDR3 region has 15 residues. Germline-derived CDR1 and CDR2 are ENHRY and SYGVKD. CDR3 DNA sequence: TGTGCCATCAGTGAAGGGGGAGGGGGCCAAGAGACCCAGTACTTC. Encoded protein: CAISEGGGGQETQYF.

This clonotype appeared many times. The chain links TRBV9 to TRBJ2-5, with 13 bases fitting TRBD2. V was pared by 3 bases and J by 4 bases, with 6 bases of the junction left unmatched. There are 16 residues in the CDR3. The V gene's germline CDR1 is SGDLS and CDR2 YYNGEE. CDR3 sequence reads: CASSGRTSGSRETQYF. The CDR3 nucleotides read TGTGCCAGCAGCGGCCGGACTAGCGGGAGTCGAGAGACCCAGTACTTC.

This clonotype has only a few counts. This chain connects TRBV11-2 to TRBJ2-7; D is uncertain. V dropped 5 bases and J dropped 2 bases, with 13 bases sitting between them. The V gene's germline CDR1 is SGHAT and CDR2 FQNNGV. There are 14 residues in the CDR3. This CDR3 is CASSANRFPYEQYF. CDR3 DNA: TGTGCCAGCAGCGCCAATCGGTTTCCCTACGAGCAGTACTTC.

The V and J genes are TRBV20-1 and TRBJ1-5; TRBD1 matches at 10 bases. Germline CDR1 DFQATT, CDR2 SNEGSKA (reference sequence). The V segment lost 7 bases and the J segment 6 bases; nucleotides outside the gene matches: 9. The CDR3 has 14 residues. This chain's CDR3 is CSVRQGARGQPQHF. CDR3 in DNA: TGCAGTGTGAGACAGGGGGCGCGAGGTCAGCCCCAGCATTTT.

This clonotype has at least ten counts. V gene TRBV5-1 combines with J gene TRBJ2-1; 9 nucleotides line up with TRBD1. Germline loops: CDR1 SGHRS, CDR2 YFSETQ. The length of the CDR3 is 16 residues. The ends lost 5 bases at V and 5 bases at J; junction bases unmatched: 11. CDR3 in amino acids: CASRVSPQGADNEQFF. For the CDR3, the DNA is TGCGCCAGCAGAGTATCCCCACAGGGGGCGGACAATGAGCAGTTCTTC.

In this sample, this clonotype turned up many times. The gene calls are TRBV12-3 or TRBV12-4 and TRBJ1-5; a possible D gene is TRBD1 (6 bases). The CDR3 has 16 amino acids. With 6 bases removed from V and 0 bases from J, the gap between germline ends came to 15 bases. The DNA of the CDR3 is TGTGCCAGCAGCCAAGGACAGATGGGTAGCAATCAGCCCCAGCATTTT. Its translation: CASSQGQMGSNQPQHF.

In this sample, this clonotype turned up a few times. The V call is TRBV18, the J call TRBJ2-5; TRBD1 is a possible D gene (6 bases). The CDR3 runs to 16 residues. V was clipped by 0 bases and J by 7 bases, with 18 bases between them. Germline CDR1 and CDR2: KGHSH and LQKENI. CDR3 sequence (DNA): TGTGCCAGCTCACCACCGAACTCCGGGACATTGACGACCCAGTACTTC. Amino acid sequence: CASSPPNSGTLTTQYF.

J is TRBJ2-3 and V is TRBV20-1; D ambiguous. Germline CDR1 reads DFQATT; CDR2 reads SNEGSKA (reference sequence). V shed 3 bases and J shed 4 bases, with 8 bases lying between them. The CDR3 sequence is 12 residues long. The CDR3 DNA reads as TGCAGTGCTAGTTATATGCCAGATACGCAGTATTTT. Its protein is CSASYMPDTQYF.

This clonotype was counted only a few times. A junction end diverges from the germline sequence, so it may reflect a read error. The chain links TRBV6-2 or TRBV6-3 to TRBJ2-5, with TRBD2 matching 10 bases. Germline-derived CDR1 and CDR2 are MNHEY and SVGEGT. CDR3 length: 16 amino acids. CDR3 loop: CASSDSSGRALETQYF. Here the CDR3 DNA reads TGTGCCAGCAGTGACTCGAGCGGGAGGGCCTTAGAGACCCAGTACTTC.

This clonotype came up a few times. V and J are TRBV2 and TRBJ2-3, with TRBD1 matching 9 bases. Germline CDR1 is SNHLY and CDR2 is FYNNEI. The CDR3 has 14 amino acids. J lost 8 bases, V lost 8 bases, and 11 bases had no gene match. The CDR3 DNA reads TGTGCCAGCTCCCTACAGGGGGCGCGGGGTACGCAGTATTTT. Translated: CASSLQGARGTQYF.

This clonotype was seen only a few times. The chain uses TRBV4-2 and TRBJ1-2; 7 nucleotides agree with TRBD1. Germline lookup yields CDR1 LGHNA and CDR2 YNFKEQ. The CDR3 consists of 13 residues. V lost 4 bases and J lost 6; bases outside the gene matches: 5. CDR3: CASSRNQGDGYTF. CDR3 in DNA: TGTGCCAGCAGCCGGAATCAGGGGGATGGCTACACCTTC.